The clone carrying this T cell receptor (beta chain) was detected ten times or more. Its antigen is currently unknown. This sample was taken from a study of T cells in Graves' hyperthyroidism and ophthalmopathy. Findings and caveats of the study: Ophthalmopathy was predicted by the model a median of about six months ahead of onset. Ophthalmopathy and stable hyperthyroidism were separated by a 13 V-J model. Among thyroid clonotypes expanded above 0.001, most also appeared in blood.

Hyperthyroidism, newly diagnosed and lasting under 2 months, affected patients aged 18 to 65. The germline V and J ends were trimmed by 5 bases and 10 bases, with 18 bases remaining between them. There are 15 residues in the CDR3. The investigators amplified TCR beta CDR3 regions from RNA transcripts. The TCR CDR3 was amplified in a first-round RT-PCR using the HTBI primer set. TCRdb passed the multiplex PCR reads through MiXCR, listing each CDR3 protein once. The repertoire has 500,000 to 600,000 distinct CDR3 sequences, about half of them found once; the top ten carry 7.5% to 8.5%. The gene calls are TRBV12-3 or TRBV12-4 and TRBJ1-6; D gene ambiguous. This clonotype originated in a woman between 18 and 30 years old with Graves' hyperthyroidism. The sample was peripheral blood or thyroid tissue (not recorded which). The CDR3 DNA reads TGTGCCAGCAGTCCGCGGACCCCCAAAGTGTCACCCCTCCACTTT. Encoded protein: CASSPRTPKVSPLHF.